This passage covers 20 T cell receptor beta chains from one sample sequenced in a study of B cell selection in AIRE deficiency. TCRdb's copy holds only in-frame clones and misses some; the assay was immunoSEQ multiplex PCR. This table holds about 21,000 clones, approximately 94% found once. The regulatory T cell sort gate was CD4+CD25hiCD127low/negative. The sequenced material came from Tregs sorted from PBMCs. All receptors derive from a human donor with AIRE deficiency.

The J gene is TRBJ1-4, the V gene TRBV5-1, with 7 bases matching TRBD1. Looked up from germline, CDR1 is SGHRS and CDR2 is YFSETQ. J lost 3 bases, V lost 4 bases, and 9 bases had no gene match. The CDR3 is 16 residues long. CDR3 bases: TGCGCCAGCAGCCGGCGGGGAGGACAGGCTAATGAAAAACTGTTTTTT. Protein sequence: CASSRRGGQANEKLFF. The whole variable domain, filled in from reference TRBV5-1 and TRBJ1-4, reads KAGVTQTPRYLIKTRGQQVTLSCSPISGHRSVSWYQQTPGQGLQFLFEYFSETQRNKGNFPGRFSGRQFSNSRSEMNVSTLELGDSALYLCASSRRGGQANEKLFFGSGTQLSVL.

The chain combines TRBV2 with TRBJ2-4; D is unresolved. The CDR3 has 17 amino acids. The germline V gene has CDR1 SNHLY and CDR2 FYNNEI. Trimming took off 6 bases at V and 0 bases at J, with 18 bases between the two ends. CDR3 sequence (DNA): TGTGCCAGCAGACCAGACCTTTTTATACTAGCCAAAAACATTCAGTACTTC. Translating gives CASRPDLFILAKNIQYF.

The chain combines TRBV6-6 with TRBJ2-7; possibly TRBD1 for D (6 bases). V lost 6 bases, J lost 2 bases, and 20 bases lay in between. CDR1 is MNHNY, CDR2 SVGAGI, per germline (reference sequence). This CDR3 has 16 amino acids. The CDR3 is CASSLASGAGTYEQYF. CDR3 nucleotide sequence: TGTGCCAGCAGCCTCGCCTCAGGGGCAGGTACCTACGAGCAGTACTTC.

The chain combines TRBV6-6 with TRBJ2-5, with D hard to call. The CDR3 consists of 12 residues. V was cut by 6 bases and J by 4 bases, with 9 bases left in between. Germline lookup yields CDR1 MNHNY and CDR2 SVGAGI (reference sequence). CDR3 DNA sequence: TGTGCCAGCAGCTCGGCCGCAGAGACCCAGTACTTC. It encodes CASSSAAETQYF.

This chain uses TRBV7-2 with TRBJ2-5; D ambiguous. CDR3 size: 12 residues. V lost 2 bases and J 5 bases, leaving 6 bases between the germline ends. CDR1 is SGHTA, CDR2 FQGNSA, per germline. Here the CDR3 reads CASSLWGETQYF. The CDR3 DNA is TGTGCCAGCAGCTTATGGGGTGAGACCCAGTACTTC. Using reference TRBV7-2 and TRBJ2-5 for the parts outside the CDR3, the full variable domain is GAGVSQSPSNKVTEKGKDVELRCDPISGHTALYWYRQSLGQGLEFLIYFQGNSAPDKSGLPSDRFSAERTGGSVSTLTIQRTQQEDSAVYLCASSLWGETQYFGPGTRLLVL.

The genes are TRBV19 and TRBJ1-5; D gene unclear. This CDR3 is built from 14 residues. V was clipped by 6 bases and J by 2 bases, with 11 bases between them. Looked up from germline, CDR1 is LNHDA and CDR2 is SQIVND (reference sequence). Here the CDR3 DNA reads TGTGCCAGTAGGCCTGTTGGGGGCAATCAGCCCCAGCATTTT. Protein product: CASRPVGGNQPQHF.

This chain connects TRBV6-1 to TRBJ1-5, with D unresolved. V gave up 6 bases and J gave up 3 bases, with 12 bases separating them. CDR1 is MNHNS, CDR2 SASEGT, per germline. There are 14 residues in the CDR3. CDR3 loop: CASSRLKSNQPQHF. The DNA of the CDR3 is TGTGCCAGCAGCCGACTGAAATCCAATCAGCCCCAGCATTTT.

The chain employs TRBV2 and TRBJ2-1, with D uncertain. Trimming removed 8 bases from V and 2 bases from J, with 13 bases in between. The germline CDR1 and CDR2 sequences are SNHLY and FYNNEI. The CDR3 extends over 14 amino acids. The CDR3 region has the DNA TGTGCCAGCTACCCGCAGCTGACCTACAATGAGCAGTTCTTC. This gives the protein CASYPQLTYNEQFF.

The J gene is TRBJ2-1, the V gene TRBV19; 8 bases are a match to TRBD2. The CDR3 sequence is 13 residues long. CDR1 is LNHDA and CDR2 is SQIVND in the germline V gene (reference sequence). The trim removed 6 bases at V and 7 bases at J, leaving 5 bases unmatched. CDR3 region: CASRKRERNEQFF. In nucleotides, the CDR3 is TGTGCCAGTAGGAAGCGGGAGCGGAATGAGCAGTTCTTC.

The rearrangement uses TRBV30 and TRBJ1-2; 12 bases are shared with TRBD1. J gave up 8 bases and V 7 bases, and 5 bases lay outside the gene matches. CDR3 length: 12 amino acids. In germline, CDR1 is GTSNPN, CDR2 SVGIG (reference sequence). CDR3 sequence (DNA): TGTGCCTTGGGACAGGGGGCGCGGGGCTACACCTTC. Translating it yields CALGQGARGYTF.

Here the CDR3 reads CASSQDRVGEQFF. The DNA for the CDR3 is TGCGCCAGCAGCCAAGATCGAGTCGGTGAGCAGTTCTTC. V usage is TRBV4-3 and J usage is TRBJ2-1; D uncertain. Looked up from germline, CDR1 is LGHNA and CDR2 is YSLEER. V was shortened by 0 bases and J by 9 bases, with 9 bases between the two germline ends. CDR3 length: 13 residues.

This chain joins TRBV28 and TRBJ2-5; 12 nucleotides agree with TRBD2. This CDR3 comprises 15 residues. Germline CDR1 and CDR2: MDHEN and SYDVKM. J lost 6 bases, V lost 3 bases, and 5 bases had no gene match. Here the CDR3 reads CASSFYLAGGKTQYF. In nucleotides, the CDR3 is TGTGCCAGCAGTTTTTATCTAGCGGGAGGGAAGACCCAGTACTTC.

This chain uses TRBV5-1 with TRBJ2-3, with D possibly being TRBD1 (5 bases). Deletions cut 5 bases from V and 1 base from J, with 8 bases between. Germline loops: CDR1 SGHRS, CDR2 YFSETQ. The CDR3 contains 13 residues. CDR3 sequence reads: CASRGLGTDTQYF. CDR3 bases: TGCGCCAGCAGGGGGCTCGGCACAGATACGCAGTATTTT.

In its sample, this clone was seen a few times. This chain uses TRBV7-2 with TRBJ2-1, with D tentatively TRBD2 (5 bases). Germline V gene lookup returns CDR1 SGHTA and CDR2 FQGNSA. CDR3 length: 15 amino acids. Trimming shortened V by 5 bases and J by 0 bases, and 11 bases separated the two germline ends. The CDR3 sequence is CASSPEGSSYNEQFF. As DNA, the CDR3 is TGTGCCAGCAGCCCAGAAGGGAGCTCCTACAATGAGCAGTTCTTC.

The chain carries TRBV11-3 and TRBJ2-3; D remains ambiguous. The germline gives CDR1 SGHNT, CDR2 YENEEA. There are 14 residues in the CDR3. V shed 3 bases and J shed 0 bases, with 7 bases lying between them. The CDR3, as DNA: TGTGCCAGCAGCTTGGACCGAAGCACAGATACGCAGTATTTT. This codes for CASSLDRSTDTQYF.

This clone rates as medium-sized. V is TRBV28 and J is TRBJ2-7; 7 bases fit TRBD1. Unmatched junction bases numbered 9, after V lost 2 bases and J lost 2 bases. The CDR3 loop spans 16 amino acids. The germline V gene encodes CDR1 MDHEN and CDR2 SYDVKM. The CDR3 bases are TGTGCCAGCAGTTTAGCGTCAGGGGGTGGGGCCTACGAGCAGTACTTC. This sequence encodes CASSLASGGGAYEQYF. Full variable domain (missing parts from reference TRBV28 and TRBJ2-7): DVKVTQSSRYLVKRTGEKVFLECVQDMDHENMFWYRQDPGLGLRLIYFSYDVKMKEKGDIPEGYSVSREKKERFSLILESASTNQTSMYLCASSLASGGGAYEQYFGPGTRLTVT.

CDR3: CAISELGRAGNTIYF. The CDR3 region has the DNA TGTGCCATCAGTGAGTTAGGCAGGGCGGGAAACACCATATATTTT. The chain recombines TRBV10-3 with TRBJ1-3, with D maybe TRBD1 (5 bases). The CDR3 length is 15 residues. Germline V gene data show CDR1 as ENHRY and CDR2 as SYGVKD. Trimming removed 1 base from V and 4 bases from J, with 11 bases in between.

The CDR3, as DNA: TGTGCCAGCAGCCCCGGGGGGAATGAGCAGTTCTTC. Translated, it gives CASSPGGNEQFF. V and J are TRBV5-4 and TRBJ2-1; 7 bases are shared with TRBD2. Germline V gene data show CDR1 as SGHNT and CDR2 as YYREEE (reference sequence). The junction had 2 bases not matched to a gene; V was cut back by 4 bases and J by 7 bases. The CDR3 is 12 residues long.

CDR3 nucleotides: TGTGCCAGCAGCGGGACAGGGGGAGACTATGGCTACACCTTC. Its protein product is CASSGTGGDYGYTF. V usage is TRBV7-2 and J usage is TRBJ1-2; TRBD1 matches 11 bases. V lost 5 bases, J lost 3 bases, and 2 bases stayed unmatched. This CDR3 region has 14 residues. Germline loops: CDR1 SGHTA, CDR2 FQGNSA.

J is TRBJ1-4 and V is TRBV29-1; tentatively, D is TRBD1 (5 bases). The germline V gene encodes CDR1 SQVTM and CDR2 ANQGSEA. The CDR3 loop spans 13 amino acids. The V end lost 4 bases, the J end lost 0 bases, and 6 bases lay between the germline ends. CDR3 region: CSVATATNEKLFF. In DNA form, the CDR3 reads TGCAGCGTTGCGACAGCAACTAATGAAAAACTGTTTTTT.